This T cell receptor (beta chain) was identified during a study of blood T cell repertoires in COVID-19. Study summary: PBMCs, B-cell-depleted T cells, or T cells were the source of the cDNA or gDNA that made up the material.

Per the study methods: Estimation of nucleated cell counts was performed using reference gene primer amplification. TCRdb's table, derived via immunoSEQ multiplex PCR, lists solely in-frame clones and lacks some. The V and J calls and clone size were taken over from that table, and D and trimming were inferred from the DNA. Among 50,000 to 60,000 clones listed, roughly 85% were seen once. The TCR originated in a human donor in a cohort sampled during active COVID-19. The specimen sequenced was peripheral blood.

CDR3 protein: CASSFINQQYF. The CDR3 DNA reads as TGTGCCAGCAGTTTTATAAATCAGCAGTACTTC. This chain joins TRBV12-3 or TRBV12-4 and TRBJ2-7; the D is unclear. Trimming shortened V by 3 bases and J by 8 bases, and 8 bases separated the two germline ends. There are 11 residues in the CDR3.